The rows below give T cell receptor beta chains drawn from one sample of a study of T cell clones after liver transplantation. Data came from immunoSEQ multiplex PCR; TCRdb stores just in-frame clones and leaves some out. Among fewer than 65,000 clones listed, roughly 71% were seen once. The material was CD4+ T cells from blood, obtained at the 22-month timepoint. These receptors came from a human patient who received a liver transplant. Some T cells may be supplied by the graft donor. The CDR3 runs from the conserved cysteine through the conserved F or W. D genes are given only for firm matches. Only part of the rows carry a size: once, few, many, or a class if the clone is expanded.

clone size	V gene	J gene	D gene	CDR3 protein	CDR3 DNA
NA	TRBV28	TRBJ2-2	TRBD1	CASSRQGRTGELFF	TGTGCCAGCAGTCGACAGGGGCGCACCGGGGAGCTGTTTTTT
few	TRBV23-1	TRBJ1-5	TRBD1	CASSQPSPHRGREIRSNQPQHF	TGCGCCAGCAGTCAACCCTCCCCCCACAGGGGGCGAGAAATTAGGAGCAATCAGCCCCAGCATTTT
few	TRBV5-5	TRBJ1-5	TRBD1	CASSTTGDRGNQPQHF	TGTGCCAGCAGCACGACAGGGGATCGTGGCAATCAGCCCCAGCATTTT
NA	TRBV28	TRBJ1-4	NA	CASSLMGINEKLFF	TGTGCCAGCAGTTTGATGGGGATTAATGAAAAACTGTTTTTT
NA	TRBV4-2	TRBJ2-3	TRBD2	CASSLTSGGSTDTQYF	TGTGCCAGCAGCCTGACTAGCGGGGGGAGCACAGATACGCAGTATTTT
few	TRBV28	TRBJ1-6	NA	CASSLSPPLHF	TGTGCCAGCAGTTTGAGTCCACCCCTCCACTTT
NA	TRBV5-1	TRBJ1-2	NA	CASSLKRNRANYGYTF	TGCGCCAGCAGCTTGAAAAGAAACAGAGCTAACTATGGCTACACCTTC
NA	TRBV14	TRBJ1-3	NA	CASSRGNTIYF	TGTGCCAGCAGCAGAGGAAACACCATATATTTT
NA	TRBV5-5	TRBJ2-1	NA	CASSTRDGSSYNEQFF	TGTGCCAGCAGCACGCGGGACGGGAGCTCCTACAATGAGCAGTTCTTC
NA	TRBV6-1	TRBJ1-5	NA	CASSEATDDQPQHF	TGTGCCAGCAGTGAAGCGACAGATGATCAGCCCCAGCATTTT
NA	TRBV18	TRBJ1-6	NA	CASSPSQGGNNSPLHF	TGTGCCAGCTCACCAAGTCAGGGAGGGAATAATTCACCCCTCCACTTT
NA	TRBV28	TRBJ1-1	NA	CASSLFGIEAFF	TGTGCCAGCAGTTTATTTGGGATTGAAGCTTTCTTT
once	TRBV7-2	TRBJ2-2	NA	CASSLPGTGELFF	TGTGCCAGCAGTTTACCCGGCACCGGGGAGCTGTTTTTT
NA	TRBV28	TRBJ2-2	NA	CASSVKNTGELFF	TGTGCCAGCAGCGTGAAAAACACCGGGGAGCTGTTTTTT
NA	TRBV7-2	TRBJ1-2	NA	CASSLASGQNYGYTF	TGTGCCAGCAGCTTAGCATCTGGGCAGAACTATGGCTACACCTTC